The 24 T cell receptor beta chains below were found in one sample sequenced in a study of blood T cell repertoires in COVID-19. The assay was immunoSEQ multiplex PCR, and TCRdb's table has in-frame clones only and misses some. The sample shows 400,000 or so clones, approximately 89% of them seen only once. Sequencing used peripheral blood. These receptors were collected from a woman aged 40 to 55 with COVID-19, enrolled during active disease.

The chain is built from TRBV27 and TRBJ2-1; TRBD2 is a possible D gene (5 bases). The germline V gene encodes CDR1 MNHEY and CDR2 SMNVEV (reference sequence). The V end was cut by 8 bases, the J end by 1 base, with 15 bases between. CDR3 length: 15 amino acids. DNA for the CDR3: TGTGCCAGCGTCGGAGGAGCTAGTTCCTACAATGAGCAGTTCTTC. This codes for CASVGGASSYNEQFF.

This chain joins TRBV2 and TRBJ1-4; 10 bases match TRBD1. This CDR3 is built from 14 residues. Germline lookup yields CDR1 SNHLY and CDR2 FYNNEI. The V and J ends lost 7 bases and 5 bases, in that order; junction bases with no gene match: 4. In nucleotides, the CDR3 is TGTGCCAGCAACCTGGACAGGGGGAATGAAAAACTGTTTTTT. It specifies CASNLDRGNEKLFF.

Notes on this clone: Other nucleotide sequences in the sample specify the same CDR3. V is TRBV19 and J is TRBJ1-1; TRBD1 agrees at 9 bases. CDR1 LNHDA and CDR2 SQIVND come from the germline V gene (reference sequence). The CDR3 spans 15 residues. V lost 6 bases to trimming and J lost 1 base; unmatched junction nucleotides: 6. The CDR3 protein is CASSPRGQGNTEAFF. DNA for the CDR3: TGTGCCAGTAGCCCTAGGGGACAGGGGAACACTGAAGCTTTCTTT.

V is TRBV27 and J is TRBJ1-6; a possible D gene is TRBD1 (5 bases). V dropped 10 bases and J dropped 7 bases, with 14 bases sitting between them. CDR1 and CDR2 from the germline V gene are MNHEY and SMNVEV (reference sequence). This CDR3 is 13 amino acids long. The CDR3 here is CAKAGTVNSPLHF. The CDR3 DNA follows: TGTGCCAAGGCCGGGACTGTAAATTCACCCCTCCACTTT.

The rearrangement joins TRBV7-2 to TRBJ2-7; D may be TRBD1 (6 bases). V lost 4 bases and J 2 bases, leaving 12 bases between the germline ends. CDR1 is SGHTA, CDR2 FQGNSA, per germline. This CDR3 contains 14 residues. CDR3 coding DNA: TGTGCCAGCAGCTCAAGGGGGTCCGCCTACGAGCAGTACTTC. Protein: CASSSRGSAYEQYF.

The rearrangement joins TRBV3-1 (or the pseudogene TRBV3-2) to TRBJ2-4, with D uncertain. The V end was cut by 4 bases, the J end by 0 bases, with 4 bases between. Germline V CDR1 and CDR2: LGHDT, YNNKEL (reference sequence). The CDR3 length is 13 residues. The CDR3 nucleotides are TGTGCCAGCAGCCTACTAGCCAAAAACATTCAGTACTTC. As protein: CASSLLAKNIQYF.

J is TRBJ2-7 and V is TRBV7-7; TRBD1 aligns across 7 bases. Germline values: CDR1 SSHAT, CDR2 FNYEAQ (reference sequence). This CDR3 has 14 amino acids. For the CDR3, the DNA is TGTGCTAGTAGGGCCCGGGACAGCTCCTACGAGCAGTACTTC. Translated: CASRARDSSYEQYF.

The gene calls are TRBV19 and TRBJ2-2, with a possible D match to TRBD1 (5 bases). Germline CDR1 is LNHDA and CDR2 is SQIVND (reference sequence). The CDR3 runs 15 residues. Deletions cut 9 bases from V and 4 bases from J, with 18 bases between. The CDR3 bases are TGTGCCAGCCTGGACACCCCTCTCGGCACCGGGGAGCTGTTTTTT. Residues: CASLDTPLGTGELFF.

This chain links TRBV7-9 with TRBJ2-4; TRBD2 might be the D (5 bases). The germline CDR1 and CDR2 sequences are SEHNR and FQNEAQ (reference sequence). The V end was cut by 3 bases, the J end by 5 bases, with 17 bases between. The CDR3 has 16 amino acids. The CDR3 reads CASSFNGIRGQNIQYF. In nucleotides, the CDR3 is TGTGCCAGCAGCTTTAATGGTATCCGAGGGCAAAACATTCAGTACTTC. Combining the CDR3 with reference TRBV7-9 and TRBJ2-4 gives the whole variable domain DTGVSQNPRHKITKRGQNVTFRCDPISEHNRLYWYRQTLGQGPEFLTYFQNEAQLEKSRLLSDRFSAERPKGSFSTLEIQRTEQGDSAMYLCASSFNGIRGQNIQYFGAGTRLSVL.

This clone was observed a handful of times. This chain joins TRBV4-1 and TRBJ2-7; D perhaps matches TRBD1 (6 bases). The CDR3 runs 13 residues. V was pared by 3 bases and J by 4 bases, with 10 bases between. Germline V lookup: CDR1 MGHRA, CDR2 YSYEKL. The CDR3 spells CASSQYREYEQYF. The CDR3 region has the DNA TGCGCCAGCAGCCAGTACAGGGAATACGAGCAGTACTTC.

CDR3 in amino acids: CASSSRQGAPGKGYEQYF. DNA of the CDR3: TGTGCCAGCAGTTCCCGACAGGGGGCGCCAGGGAAGGGCTACGAGCAGTACTTC. The rearrangement links TRBV27 to TRBJ2-7; 10 positions match TRBD1. J gave up 3 bases and V 4 bases, and 15 bases lay outside the gene matches. Germline V gene data show CDR1 as MNHEY and CDR2 as SMNVEV (reference sequence). The CDR3 is made up of 18 amino acids.

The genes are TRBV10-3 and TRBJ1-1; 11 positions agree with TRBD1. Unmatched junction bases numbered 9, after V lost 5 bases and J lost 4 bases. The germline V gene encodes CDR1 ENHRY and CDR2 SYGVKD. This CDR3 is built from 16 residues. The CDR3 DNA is TGTGCCATCAGTACCGGACAGGGGGCGCCGGGCACTGAAGCTTTCTTT. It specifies CAISTGQGAPGTEAFF.

In DNA form, the CDR3 reads TGTGCCAGCTCTCTATTACCGGGACAGGGGATTGGAACTTTCTTT. Its translation: CASSLLPGQGIGTFF. The V gene is TRBV28, the J gene TRBJ1-1; the match to TRBD1 covers 10 bases. The trim removed 8 bases at V and 12 bases at J, leaving 18 bases unmatched. Per germline, CDR1 MDHEN and CDR2 SYDVKM. This CDR3 spans 15 amino acids.

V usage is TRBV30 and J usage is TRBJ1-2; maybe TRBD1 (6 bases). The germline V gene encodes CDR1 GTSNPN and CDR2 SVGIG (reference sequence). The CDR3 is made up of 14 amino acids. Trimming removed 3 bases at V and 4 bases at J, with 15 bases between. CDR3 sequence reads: CAWRSPGVLYGYTF. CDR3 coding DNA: TGTGCCTGGAGGTCCCCAGGGGTCCTCTATGGCTACACCTTC.

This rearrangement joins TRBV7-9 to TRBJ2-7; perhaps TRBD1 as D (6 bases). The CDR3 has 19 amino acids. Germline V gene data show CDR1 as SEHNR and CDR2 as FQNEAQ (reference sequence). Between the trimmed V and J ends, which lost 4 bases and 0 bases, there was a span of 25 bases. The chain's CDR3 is CASSYNHRDTPGSSYEQYF. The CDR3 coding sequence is TGTGCCAGCAGCTACAACCACCGGGACACCCCTGGAAGCTCCTACGAGCAGTACTTC.

The CDR3 is CASSFSGTGDGYTF. The CDR3 DNA reads as TGTGCCAGCAGCTTTTCCGGGACTGGAGATGGCTACACCTTC. This chain connects TRBV7-3 to TRBJ1-2; the D gene is possibly TRBD1 (5 bases). Trimming pared 3 bases from V and 6 bases from J, leaving 14 bases between. This CDR3 contains 14 residues. The germline CDR1 and CDR2 sequences are SGHTA and FQGTGA. The variable domain in full, completed from reference TRBV7-3 and TRBJ1-2, reads GAGVSQTPSNKVTEKGKYVELRCDPISGHTALYWYRQSLGQGPEFLIYFQGTGAADDSGLPNDRFFAVRPEGSVSTLKIQRTERGDSAVYLCASSFSGTGDGYTFGSGTRLTVV.

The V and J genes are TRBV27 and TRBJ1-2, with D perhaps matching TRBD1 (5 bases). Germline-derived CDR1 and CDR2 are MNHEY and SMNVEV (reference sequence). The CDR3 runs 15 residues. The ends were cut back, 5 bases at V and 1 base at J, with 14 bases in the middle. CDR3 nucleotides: TGTGCCAGCAGTCCCTTGGGGCCTCTTAACTATGGCTACACCTTC. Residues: CASSPLGPLNYGYTF.

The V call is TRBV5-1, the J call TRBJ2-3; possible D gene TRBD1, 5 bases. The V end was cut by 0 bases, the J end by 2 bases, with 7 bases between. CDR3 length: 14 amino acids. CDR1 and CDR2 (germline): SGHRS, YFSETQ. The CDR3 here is CASSLGGYTDTQYF. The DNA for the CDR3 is TGCGCCAGCAGCTTGGGGGGCTACACAGATACGCAGTATTTT.

The CDR3 reads CASSSREEANEKLFF. CDR3 DNA: TGTGCCAGCAGTTCCAGGGAGGAGGCTAATGAAAAACTGTTTTTT. The rearrangement uses TRBV27 and TRBJ1-4, with TRBD1 as a possible D gene (5 bases). This CDR3 region has 15 residues. Deletions cut 4 bases from V and 3 bases from J, with 12 bases between. CDR1 and CDR2 (germline): MNHEY, SMNVEV (reference sequence).

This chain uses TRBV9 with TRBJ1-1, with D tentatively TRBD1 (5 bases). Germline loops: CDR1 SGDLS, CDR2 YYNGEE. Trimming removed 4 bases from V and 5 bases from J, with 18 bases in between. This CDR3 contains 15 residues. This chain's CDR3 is CASSTGGREGTEAFF. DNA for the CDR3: TGTGCCAGCAGCACCGGGGGGAGAGAGGGGACTGAAGCTTTCTTT.

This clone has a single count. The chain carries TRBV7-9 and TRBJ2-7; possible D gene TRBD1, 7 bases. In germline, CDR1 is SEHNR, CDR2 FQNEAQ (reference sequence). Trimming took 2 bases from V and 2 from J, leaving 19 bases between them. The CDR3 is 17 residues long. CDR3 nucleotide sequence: TGTGCCAGCAGCTTAACTTGGGGGCGGGACAGCCCCTACGAGCAGTACTTC. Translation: CASSLTWGRDSPYEQYF.

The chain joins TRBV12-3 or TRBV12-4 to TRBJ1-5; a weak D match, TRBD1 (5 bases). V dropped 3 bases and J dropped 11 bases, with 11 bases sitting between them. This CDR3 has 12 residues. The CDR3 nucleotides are TGTGCCAGCAGTTTGGGTGGGGCAGCCCAGCATTTT. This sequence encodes CASSLGGAAQHF.

The CDR3: CAPNTQTGRELNQPQHF. CDR3 coding DNA: TGTGCTCCTAACACGCAAACAGGCAGGGAACTCAATCAGCCCCAGCATTTT. The rearrangement uses TRBV19 and TRBJ1-5; D possibly corresponds to TRBD1 (5 bases). The CDR3 loop spans 17 amino acids. The germline V gene encodes CDR1 LNHDA and CDR2 SQIVND (reference sequence).

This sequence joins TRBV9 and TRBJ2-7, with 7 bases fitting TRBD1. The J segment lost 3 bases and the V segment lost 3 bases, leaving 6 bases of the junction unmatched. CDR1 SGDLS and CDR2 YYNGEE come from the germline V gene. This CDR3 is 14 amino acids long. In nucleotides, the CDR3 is TGTGCCAGCAGCGCCGAAGGGGGCCTCTACGAGCAGTACTTC. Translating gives CASSAEGGLYEQYF.